The clone carrying this T cell receptor beta chain was seen only a few times. Its cognate antigen is unknown. These data originate in a study of T cell repertoires in ileal Crohn's disease. Study context: Under 40% were active smokers at surgery; median disease duration was around 7.9 years. Regarding the study as a whole: Every patient over 26.8% clonality showed endoscopic recurrence.

CDR1 is SGHVS, CDR2 FNYEAQ, per germline. Trimming took 5 bases from V and 4 from J; bases not matched to a gene: 7. The CDR3 loop spans 14 amino acids. Only in-frame clones appear in the TCRdb table, and some are missing; sequencing was by immunoSEQ multiplex PCR. The sample consists of around 8,600 clones, around 81% of them appearing once. The V gene is TRBV7-6, the J gene TRBJ2-7; 8 positions match TRBD1. This sequence was found in an adult with Crohn's disease. The sequenced material came from ileal tissue. The CDR3 sequence is CASSPSDRGYEQYF. In DNA, the CDR3 is TGTGCCAGCAGCCCGTCAGACAGGGGATACGAGCAGTACTTC.